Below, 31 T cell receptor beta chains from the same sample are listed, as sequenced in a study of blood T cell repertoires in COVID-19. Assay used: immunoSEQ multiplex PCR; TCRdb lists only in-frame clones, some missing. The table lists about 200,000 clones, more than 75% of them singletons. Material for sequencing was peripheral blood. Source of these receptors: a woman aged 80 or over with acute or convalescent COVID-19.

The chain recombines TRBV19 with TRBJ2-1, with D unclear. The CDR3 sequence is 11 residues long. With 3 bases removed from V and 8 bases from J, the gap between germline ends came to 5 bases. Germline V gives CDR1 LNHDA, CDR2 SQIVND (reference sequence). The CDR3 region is CASSMGDEQFF. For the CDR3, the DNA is TGTGCCAGTAGTATGGGCGATGAGCAGTTCTTC.

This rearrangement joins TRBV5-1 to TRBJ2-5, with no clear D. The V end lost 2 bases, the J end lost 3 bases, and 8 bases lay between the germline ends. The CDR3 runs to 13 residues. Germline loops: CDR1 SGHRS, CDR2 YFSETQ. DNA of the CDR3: TGCGCCAGCAGCTTCTCCCCGGAAGAGACCCAGTACTTC. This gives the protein CASSFSPEETQYF.

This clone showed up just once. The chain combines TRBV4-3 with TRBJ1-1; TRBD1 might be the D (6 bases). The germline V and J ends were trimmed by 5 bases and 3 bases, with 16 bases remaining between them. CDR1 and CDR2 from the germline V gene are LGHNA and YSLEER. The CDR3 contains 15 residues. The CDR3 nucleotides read TGCGCCAGCAGCAAAACCGGACAGAGTCACACTGAAGCTTTCTTT. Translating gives CASSKTGQSHTEAFF.

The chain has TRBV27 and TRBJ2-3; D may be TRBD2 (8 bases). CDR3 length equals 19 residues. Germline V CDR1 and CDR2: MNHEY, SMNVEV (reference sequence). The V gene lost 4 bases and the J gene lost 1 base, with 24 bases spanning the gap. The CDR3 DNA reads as TGTGCCAGCAGTTGGAGGGGGCGGGAGGCGAGATTGGGCACAGATACGCAGTATTTT. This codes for CASSWRGREARLGTDTQYF.

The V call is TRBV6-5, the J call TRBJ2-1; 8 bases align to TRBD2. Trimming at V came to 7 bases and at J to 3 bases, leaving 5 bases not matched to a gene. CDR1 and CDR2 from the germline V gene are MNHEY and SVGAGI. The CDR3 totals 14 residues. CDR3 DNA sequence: TGTGCCAGCATGAAACTAGCGGACTACAATGAGCAGTTCTTC. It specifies CASMKLADYNEQFF.

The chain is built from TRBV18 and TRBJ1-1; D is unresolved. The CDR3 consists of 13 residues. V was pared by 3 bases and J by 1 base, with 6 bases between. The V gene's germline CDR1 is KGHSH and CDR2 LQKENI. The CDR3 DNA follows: TGTGCCAGCTCACCCCAAAAGAACACTGAAGCTTTCTTT. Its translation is CASSPQKNTEAFF.

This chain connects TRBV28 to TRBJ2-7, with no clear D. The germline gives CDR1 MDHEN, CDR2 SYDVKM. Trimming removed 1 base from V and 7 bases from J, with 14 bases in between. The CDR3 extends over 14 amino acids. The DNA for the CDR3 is TGTGCCAGCAGTTTATTGGGCCTTCTCGCGGAGCAGTACTTC. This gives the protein CASSLLGLLAEQYF.

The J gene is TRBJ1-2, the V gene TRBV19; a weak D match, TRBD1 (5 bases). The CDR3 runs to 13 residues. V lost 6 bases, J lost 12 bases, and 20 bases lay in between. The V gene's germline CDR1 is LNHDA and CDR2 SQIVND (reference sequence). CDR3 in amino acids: CASSWRDLAGNTF. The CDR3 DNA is TGTGCCAGTAGCTGGCGGGACCTTGCAGGGAACACCTTC.

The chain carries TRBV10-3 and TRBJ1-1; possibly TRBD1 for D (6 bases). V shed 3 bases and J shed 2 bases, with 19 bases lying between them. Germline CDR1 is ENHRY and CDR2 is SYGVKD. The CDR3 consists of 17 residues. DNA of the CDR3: TGTGCCATCAGTGACCCACGGCGACAGGACCCTAACACTGAAGCTTTCTTT. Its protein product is CAISDPRRQDPNTEAFF.

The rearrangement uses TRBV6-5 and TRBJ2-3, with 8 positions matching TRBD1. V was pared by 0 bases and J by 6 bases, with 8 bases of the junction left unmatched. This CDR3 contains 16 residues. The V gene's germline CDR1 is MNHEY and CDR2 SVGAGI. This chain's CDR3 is CASSYSNAGGEDTQYF. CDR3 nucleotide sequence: TGTGCCAGCAGTTACTCGAACGCAGGGGGCGAGGATACGCAGTATTTT.

CDR3 protein: CASSLLRNTEAFF. The CDR3 bases are TGTGCCAGCTCCCTTCTCAGGAACACTGAAGCTTTCTTT. The J gene is TRBJ1-1, the V gene TRBV9; D is unclear. Deletions cut 7 bases from V and 1 base from J, with 11 bases between. This CDR3 has 13 residues. Germline V gene sequence: CDR1 SGDLS, CDR2 YYNGEE.

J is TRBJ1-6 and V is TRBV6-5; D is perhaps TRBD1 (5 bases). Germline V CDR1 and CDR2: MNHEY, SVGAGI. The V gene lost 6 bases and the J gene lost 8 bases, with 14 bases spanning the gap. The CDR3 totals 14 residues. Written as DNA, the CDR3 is TGTGCCAGCAGCCCAGGGCTGGTATATTCACCCCTCCACTTT. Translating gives CASSPGLVYSPLHF.

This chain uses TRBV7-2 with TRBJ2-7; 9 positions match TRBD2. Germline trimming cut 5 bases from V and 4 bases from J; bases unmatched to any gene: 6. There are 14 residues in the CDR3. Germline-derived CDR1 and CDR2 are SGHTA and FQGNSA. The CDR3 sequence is CASSHSGRAYEQYF. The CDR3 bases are TGTGCCAGCAGCCATAGCGGGAGAGCGTACGAGCAGTACTTC.

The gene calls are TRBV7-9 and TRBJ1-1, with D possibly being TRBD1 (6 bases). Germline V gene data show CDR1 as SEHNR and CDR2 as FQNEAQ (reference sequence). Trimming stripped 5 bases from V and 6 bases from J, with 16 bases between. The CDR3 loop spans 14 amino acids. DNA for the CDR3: TGTGCCAGCAGCCCGGTGGGGGCGTTTGCTGAAGCTTTCTTT. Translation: CASSPVGAFAEAFF. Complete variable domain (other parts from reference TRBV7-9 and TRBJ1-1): DTGVSQNPRHKITKRGQNVTFRCDPISEHNRLYWYRQTLGQGPEFLTYFQNEAQLEKSRLLSDRFSAERPKGSFSTLEIQRTEQGDSAMYLCASSPVGAFAEAFFGQGTRLTVV.

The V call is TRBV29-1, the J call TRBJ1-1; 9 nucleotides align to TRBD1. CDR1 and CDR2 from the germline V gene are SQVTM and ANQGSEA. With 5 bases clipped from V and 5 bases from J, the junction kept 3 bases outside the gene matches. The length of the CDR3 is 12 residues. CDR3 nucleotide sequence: TGCAGCGTTACGACAGGGGGAACTGAAGCTTTCTTT. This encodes CSVTTGGTEAFF.

The chain's CDR3 is CASSLGREWGNEQFF. The CDR3 DNA reads as TGTGCCAGCAGCTTAGGACGGGAGTGGGGCAATGAGCAGTTCTTC. This chain joins TRBV7-3 and TRBJ2-1; D may be TRBD2 (6 bases). Germline V gene sequence: CDR1 SGHTA, CDR2 FQGTGA. Trimming took 2 bases from V and 6 from J, leaving 14 bases between them. The CDR3 loop spans 15 amino acids. Full variable domain (missing parts from reference TRBV7-3 and TRBJ2-1): GAGVSQTPSNKVTEKGKYVELRCDPISGHTALYWYRQSLGQGPEFLIYFQGTGAADDSGLPNDRFFAVRPEGSVSTLKIQRTERGDSAVYLCASSLGREWGNEQFFGPGTRLTVL.

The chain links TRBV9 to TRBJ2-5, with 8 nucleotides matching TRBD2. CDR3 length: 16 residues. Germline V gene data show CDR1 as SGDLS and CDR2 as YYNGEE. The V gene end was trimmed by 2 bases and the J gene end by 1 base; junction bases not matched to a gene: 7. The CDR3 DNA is TGTGCCAGCAGCGTTGGGGCTAGCGGGCCCCAAGAGACCCAGTACTTC. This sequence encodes CASSVGASGPQETQYF.

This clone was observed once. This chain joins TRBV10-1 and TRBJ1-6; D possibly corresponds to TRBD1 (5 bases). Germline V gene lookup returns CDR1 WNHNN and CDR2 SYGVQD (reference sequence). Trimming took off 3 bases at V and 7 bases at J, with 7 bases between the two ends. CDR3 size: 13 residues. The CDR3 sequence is CASSEQANSPLHF. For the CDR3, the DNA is TGCGCCAGCAGTGAACAGGCCAATTCACCCCTCCACTTT.

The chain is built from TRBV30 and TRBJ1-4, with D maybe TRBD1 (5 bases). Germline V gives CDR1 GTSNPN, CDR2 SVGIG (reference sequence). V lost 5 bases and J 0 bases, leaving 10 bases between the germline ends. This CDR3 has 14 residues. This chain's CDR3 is CAWSRTSTNEKLFF. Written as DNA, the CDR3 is TGTGCCTGGTCTAGGACATCAACTAATGAAAAACTGTTTTTT.

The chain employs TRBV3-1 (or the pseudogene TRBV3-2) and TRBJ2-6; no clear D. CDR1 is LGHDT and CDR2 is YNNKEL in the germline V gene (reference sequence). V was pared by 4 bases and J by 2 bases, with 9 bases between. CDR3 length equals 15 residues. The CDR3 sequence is CASSPTTPGANVLTF. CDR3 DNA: TGTGCCAGCAGCCCGACAACACCTGGGGCCAACGTCCTGACTTTC.

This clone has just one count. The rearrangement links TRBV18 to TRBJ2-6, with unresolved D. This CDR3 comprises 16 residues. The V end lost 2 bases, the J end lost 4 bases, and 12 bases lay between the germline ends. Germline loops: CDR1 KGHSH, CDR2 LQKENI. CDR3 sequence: CASSPRLGSGANVLTF. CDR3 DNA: TGTGCCAGCTCACCAAGACTGGGTTCAGGGGCCAACGTCCTGACTTTC.

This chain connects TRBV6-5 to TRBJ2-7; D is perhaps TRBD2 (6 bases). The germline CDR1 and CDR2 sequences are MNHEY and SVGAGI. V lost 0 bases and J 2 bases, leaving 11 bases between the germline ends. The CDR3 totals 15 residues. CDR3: CASSYSGTVTYEQYF. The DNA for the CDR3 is TGTGCCAGCAGTTACTCGGGGACTGTAACCTACGAGCAGTACTTC.

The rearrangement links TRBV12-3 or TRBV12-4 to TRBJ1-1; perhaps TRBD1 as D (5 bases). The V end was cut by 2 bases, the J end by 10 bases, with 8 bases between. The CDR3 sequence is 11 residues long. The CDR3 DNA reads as TGTGCCAGCAGTTTAAACGACAGAGCTTTCTTT. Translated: CASSLNDRAFF.

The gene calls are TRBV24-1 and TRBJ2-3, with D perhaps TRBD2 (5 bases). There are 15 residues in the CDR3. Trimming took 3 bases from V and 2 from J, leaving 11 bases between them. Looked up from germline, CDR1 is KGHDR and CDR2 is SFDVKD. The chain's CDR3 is CATSDANRDTDTQYF. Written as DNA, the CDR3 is TGTGCCACCAGTGATGCAAACCGGGACACAGATACGCAGTATTTT.

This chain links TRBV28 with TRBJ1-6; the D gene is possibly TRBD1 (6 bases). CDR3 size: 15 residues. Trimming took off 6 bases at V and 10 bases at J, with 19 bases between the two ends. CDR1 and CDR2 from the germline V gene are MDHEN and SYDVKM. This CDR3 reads CASSPGDKAYSPLHF. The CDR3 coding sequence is TGTGCCAGCAGCCCCGGGGACAAAGCCTACTCACCCCTCCACTTT.

Written as DNA, the CDR3 is TGTGCCAGCAGCTTAACGGTCGGCACAGATACGCAGTATTTT. This translates into CASSLTVGTDTQYF. This rearrangement joins TRBV7-8 to TRBJ2-3, with D unclear. The V gene lost 2 bases and the J gene lost 1 base, with 7 bases spanning the gap. The CDR3 spans 14 residues. Germline values: CDR1 SGHVS, CDR2 FQNEAQ.

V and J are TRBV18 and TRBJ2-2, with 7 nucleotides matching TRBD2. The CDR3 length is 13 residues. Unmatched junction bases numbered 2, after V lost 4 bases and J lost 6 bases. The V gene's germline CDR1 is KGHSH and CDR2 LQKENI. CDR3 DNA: TGTGCCAGCTCACTGACTAGCTCCGGGGAGCTGTTTTTT. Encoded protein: CASSLTSSGELFF.

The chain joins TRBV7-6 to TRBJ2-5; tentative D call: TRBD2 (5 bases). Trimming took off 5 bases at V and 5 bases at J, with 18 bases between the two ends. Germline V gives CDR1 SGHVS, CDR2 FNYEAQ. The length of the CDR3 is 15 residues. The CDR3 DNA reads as TGTGCCAGCAGCCTCTCGGTGGGAGTCCCGGAGACCCAGTACTTC. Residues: CASSLSVGVPETQYF. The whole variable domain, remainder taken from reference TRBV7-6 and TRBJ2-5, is GAGVSQSPRYKVTKRGQDVALRCDPISGHVSLYWYRQALGQGPEFLTYFNYEAQQDKSGLPNDRFSAERPEGSISTLTIQRTEQRDSAMYRCASSLSVGVPETQYFGPGTRLLVL.

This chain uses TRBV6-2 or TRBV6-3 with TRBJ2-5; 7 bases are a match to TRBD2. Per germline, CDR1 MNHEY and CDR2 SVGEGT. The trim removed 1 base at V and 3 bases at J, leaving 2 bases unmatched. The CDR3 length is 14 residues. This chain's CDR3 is CASSYLAGEETQYF. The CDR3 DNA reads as TGTGCCAGCAGTTACTTGGCGGGAGAAGAGACCCAGTACTTC.

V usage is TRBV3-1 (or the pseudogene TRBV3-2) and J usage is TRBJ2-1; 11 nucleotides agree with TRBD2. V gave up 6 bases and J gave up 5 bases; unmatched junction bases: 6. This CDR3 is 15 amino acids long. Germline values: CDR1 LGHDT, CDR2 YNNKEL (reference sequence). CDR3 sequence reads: CASSLAGGPNNEQFF. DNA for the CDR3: TGTGCCAGCAGTTTAGCGGGAGGGCCAAACAATGAGCAGTTCTTC.

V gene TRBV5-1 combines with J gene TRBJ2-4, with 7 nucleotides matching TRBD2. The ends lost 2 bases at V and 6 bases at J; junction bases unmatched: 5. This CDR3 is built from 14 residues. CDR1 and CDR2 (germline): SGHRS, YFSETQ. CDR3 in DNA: TGCGCCAGCAGCTTAGGACTAGGGAGAAACATTCAGTACTTC. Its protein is CASSLGLGRNIQYF.